This TCR beta chain was documented in a study of sequential checkpoint blockade in melanoma. Study as a whole: Arm A got nivolumab then ipilimumab; arm B the reverse, 1:1. Maintenance nivolumab came after either treatment sequence.

Treatment noted: randomized to nivolumab then ipilimumab (arm A) or the reverse (arm B). Patients had received no earlier DNA-damaging chemotherapy. From thawed PBMCs, live CD3+CD8+ cells negative for CD19 and CD56 were sorted. Data came from immunoSEQ multiplex PCR; TCRdb stores just in-frame clones and leaves some out. The sample lists around 18,000 clones, around 70% occurring once. Here the sequenced sample was CD8+ T cells sorted from blood (inferred from file names), taken from a patient given nivolumab and ipilimumab in sequence. This receptor was taken from a human donor with melanoma.

DNA for the CDR3: TGTGCCAGCAGAGGGTCGGGGATCCGGAACTATGGCTACACCTTC. This gives the protein CASRGSGIRNYGYTF. The chain carries TRBV27 and TRBJ1-2; no reliable D call. CDR1 is MNHEY, CDR2 SMNVEV, per germline (reference sequence). V lost 6 bases to trimming and J lost 2 bases, with 16 bases between them. This CDR3 has 15 residues.